This TCR beta chain was found in a study of blood T cell repertoires in COVID-19. Study overall: Acute and convalescent COVID-19 specimens originated in the United States, Italy and Spain. T cells, B-cell-depleted T cells, or PBMCs provided the cDNA or gDNA that served as material.

Between the trimmed V and J ends, which lost 5 bases and 5 bases, there was a span of 12 bases. CDR3 size: 13 residues. Seattle-derived patients entered the study during active infection and were followed longitudinally. Authors' analysis steps: Reference gene primer amplification gave estimated nucleated cell counts. TCRdb's table, derived via immunoSEQ multiplex PCR, lists solely in-frame clones and lacks some. V and J calls and clone size are those listed in that table; D and trimming were worked out from the DNA. This table has approximately 45,000 clones, more than 75% appearing once. J is TRBJ1-2 and V is TRBV12-3 or TRBV12-4; a possible D gene is TRBD1 (6 bases). Sequences were obtained from peripheral blood. This TCR derives from a woman older than 75 with COVID-19, enrolled during active disease. CDR3 residues: CASSKTGNYGYTF. The CDR3 DNA reads TGTGCCAGCAGTAAAACAGGGAATTATGGCTACACCTTC.